The T cell receptor (beta chain) under discussion was sequenced for a study of cytomegalovirus exposure and HLA in healthy donors. Study-level information: Drawn from HLA-typed donors, about 82 million unique TCRs were held in an early data release.

Points on this clone: No antigen is known for it.

Study findings and constraints: Fewer than 20,000 TCR beta sequences were associated with HLA alleles at 0.05 false discovery rate in a later analysis. A later analysis showed HLA-associated TCR beta chains outstripping equally common others in clonal expansion. In a later analysis, common viral pathogens appeared linked to several of the most significant clusters.

J lost 5 bases, V lost 3 bases, and 7 bases had no gene match. Germline CDR1 is MNHNS and CDR2 is SASEGT. The CDR3 is 15 residues long. The PCR made use of 60 Vbeta and 13 Jbeta primers. Method: immunoSEQ multiplex PCR; TCRdb's copy keeps in-frame clones and lacks some. The listing records just over 20,000 clones. The chain employs TRBV6-1 and TRBJ2-1; 7 nucleotides match TRBD2. Sample: PBMCs. This clonotype was obtained from a man aged 55 to 70 in good health and CMV-seropositive. CDR3 loop: CASSDSLAADNEQFF. The CDR3 bases are TGTGCCAGCAGTGATTCCCTAGCGGCCGACAATGAGCAGTTCTTC.